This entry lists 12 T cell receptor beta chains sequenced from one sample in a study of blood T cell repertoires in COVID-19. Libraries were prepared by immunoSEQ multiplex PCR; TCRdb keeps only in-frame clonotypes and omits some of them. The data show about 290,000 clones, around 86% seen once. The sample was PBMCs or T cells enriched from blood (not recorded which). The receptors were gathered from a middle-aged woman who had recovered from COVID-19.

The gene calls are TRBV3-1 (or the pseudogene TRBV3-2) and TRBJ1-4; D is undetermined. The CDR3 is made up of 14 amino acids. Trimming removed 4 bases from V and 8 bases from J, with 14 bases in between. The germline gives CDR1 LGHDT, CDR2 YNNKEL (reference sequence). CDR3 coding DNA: TGTGCCAGCAGCCCCCTCGGCAGGCACGAAAAACTGTTTTTT. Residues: CASSPLGRHEKLFF.

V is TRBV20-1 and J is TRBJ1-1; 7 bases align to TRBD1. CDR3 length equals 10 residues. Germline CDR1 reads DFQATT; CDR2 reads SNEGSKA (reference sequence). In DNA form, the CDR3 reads TGCAGGGTGACAGGGTCTGAAGCTTTCTTT. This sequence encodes CRVTGSEAFF.

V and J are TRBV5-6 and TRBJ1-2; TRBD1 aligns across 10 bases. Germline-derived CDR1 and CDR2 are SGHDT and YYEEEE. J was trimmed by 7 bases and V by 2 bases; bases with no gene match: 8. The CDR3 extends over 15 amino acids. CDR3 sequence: CASSFGQGGYFGYTF. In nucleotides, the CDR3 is TGTGCCAGCAGCTTCGGACAGGGGGGCTACTTTGGCTACACCTTC.

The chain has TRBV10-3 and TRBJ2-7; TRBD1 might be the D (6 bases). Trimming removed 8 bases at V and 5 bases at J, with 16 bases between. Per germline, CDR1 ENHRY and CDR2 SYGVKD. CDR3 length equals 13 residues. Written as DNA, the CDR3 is TGTGCCATCGGTGGGGGCCTAAGCAACGAGCAGTACTTC. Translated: CAIGGGLSNEQYF.

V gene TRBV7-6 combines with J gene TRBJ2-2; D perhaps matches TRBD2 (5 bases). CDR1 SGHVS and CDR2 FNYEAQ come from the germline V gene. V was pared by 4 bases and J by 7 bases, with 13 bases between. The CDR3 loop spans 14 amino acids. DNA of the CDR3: TGTGCCAGCAGCTCCATATCGGGGAGCGGGGAGCTGTTTTTT. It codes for CASSSISGSGELFF.

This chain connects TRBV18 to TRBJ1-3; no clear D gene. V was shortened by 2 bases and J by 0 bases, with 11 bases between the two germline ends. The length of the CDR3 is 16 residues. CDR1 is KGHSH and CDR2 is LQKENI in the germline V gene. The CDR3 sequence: CASSPTPGSSGNTIYF. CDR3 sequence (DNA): TGTGCCAGCTCACCAACCCCGGGAAGCTCTGGAAACACCATATATTTT.

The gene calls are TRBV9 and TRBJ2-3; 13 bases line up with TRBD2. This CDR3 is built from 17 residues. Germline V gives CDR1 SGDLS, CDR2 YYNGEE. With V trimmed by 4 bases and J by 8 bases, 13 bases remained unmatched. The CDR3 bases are TGTGCCAGCAGCAATCTACCTGAACGGACTAGCGGGAGTACGCAGTATTTT. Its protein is CASSNLPERTSGSTQYF.

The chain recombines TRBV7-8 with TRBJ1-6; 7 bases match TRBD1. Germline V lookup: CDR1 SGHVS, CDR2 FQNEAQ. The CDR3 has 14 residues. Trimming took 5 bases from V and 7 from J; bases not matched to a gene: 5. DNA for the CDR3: TGTGCCAGCAGCCGAGACAGGGCGAATTCACCCCTCCACTTT. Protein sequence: CASSRDRANSPLHF.

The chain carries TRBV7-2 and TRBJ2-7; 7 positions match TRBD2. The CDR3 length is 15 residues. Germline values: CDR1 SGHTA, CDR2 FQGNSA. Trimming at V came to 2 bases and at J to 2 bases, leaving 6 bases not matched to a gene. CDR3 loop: CASSLQAGMTYEQYF. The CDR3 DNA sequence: TGTGCCAGCAGCTTACAAGCGGGGATGACCTACGAGCAGTACTTC. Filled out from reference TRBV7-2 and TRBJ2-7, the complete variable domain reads GAGVSQSPSNKVTEKGKDVELRCDPISGHTALYWYRQSLGQGLEFLIYFQGNSAPDKSGLPSDRFSAERTGGSVSTLTIQRTQQEDSAVYLCASSLQAGMTYEQYFGPGTRLTVT.

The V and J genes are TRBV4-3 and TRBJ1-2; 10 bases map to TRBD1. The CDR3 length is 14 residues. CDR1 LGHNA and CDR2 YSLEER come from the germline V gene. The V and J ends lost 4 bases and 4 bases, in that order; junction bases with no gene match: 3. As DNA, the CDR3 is TGCGCCAGCAGCCTGGGACAGGGGCCCTATGGCTACACCTTC. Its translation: CASSLGQGPYGYTF.

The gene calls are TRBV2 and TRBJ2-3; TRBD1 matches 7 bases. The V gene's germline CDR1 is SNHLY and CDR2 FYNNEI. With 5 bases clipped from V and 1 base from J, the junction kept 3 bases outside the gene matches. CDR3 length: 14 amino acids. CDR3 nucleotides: TGTGCCAGCAGTCGAACAGGGGGCACAGATACGCAGTATTTT. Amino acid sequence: CASSRTGGTDTQYF.

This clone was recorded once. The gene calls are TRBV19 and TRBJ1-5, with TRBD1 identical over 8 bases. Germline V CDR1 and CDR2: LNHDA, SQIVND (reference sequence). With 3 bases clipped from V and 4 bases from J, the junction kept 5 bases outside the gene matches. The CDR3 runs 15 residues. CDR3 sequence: CASSIVGQANQPQHF. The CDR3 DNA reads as TGTGCCAGTAGTATTGTGGGACAGGCGAATCAGCCCCAGCATTTT.